This T cell receptor beta chain is from a study of blood T cell repertoires in COVID-19. Looking at the study overall: The study drew acute and convalescent COVID-19 samples from the United States, Italy and Spain. PBMCs, B-cell-depleted T cells, or T cells provided the cDNA or gDNA that made up the material.

Per the authors' pipeline: The assay estimated nucleated cells by amplifying reference gene primers. This table comes from immunoSEQ multiplex PCR, and its TCRdb copy is limited to in-frame clones, with some not included. V and J calls and clone size come straight from that table; D and trimming were deduced from the DNA. The sample includes some 130,000 clones, 80% of them seen just once. Trimming left V 4 bases short and J 1 base short, with 19 bases between. The CDR3 has 17 residues. Germline assignment: CDR1 LGHDT and CDR2 YNNKEL (reference sequence). This TCR was recovered from a man in his 70s with acute or convalescent COVID-19. Specimen: peripheral blood. The rearrangement uses TRBV3-1 (or the pseudogene TRBV3-2) and TRBJ2-5; D possibly corresponds to TRBD2 (6 bases). The CDR3 loop is CASSRGTRGHLQETQYF. CDR3 DNA: TGTGCCAGCAGCCGCGGGACGAGAGGGCACCTCCAAGAGACCCAGTACTTC.